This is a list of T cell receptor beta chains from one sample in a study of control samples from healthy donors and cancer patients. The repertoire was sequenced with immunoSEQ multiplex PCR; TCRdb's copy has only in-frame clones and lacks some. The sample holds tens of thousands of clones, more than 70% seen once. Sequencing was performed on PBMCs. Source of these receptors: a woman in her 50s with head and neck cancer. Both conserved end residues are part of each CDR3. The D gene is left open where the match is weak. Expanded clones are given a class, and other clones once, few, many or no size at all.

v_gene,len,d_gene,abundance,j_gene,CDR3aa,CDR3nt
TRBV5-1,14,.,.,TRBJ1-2,CASSLDGLLVGYTF,TGCGCCAGCAGCTTGGATGGGCTTCTTGTGGGCTACACCTTC
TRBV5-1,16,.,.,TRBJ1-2,CASSPLDGKASYGYTF,TGCGCCAGCAGCCCATTGGATGGCAAGGCAAGCTATGGCTACACCTTC
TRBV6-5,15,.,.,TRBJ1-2,CASSYRGYRQEGYTF,TGTGCCAGCAGTTACCGGGGGTACCGGCAGGAGGGCTACACCTTC
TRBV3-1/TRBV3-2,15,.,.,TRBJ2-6,CASSPQSSGANVLTF,TGTGCCAGCAGCCCCCAGTCCTCTGGGGCCAACGTCCTGACTTTC
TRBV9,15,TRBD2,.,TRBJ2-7,CASSQAGDLSYEQYF,TGTGCCAGCAGCCAAGCGGGGGACCTATCCTACGAGCAGTACTTC
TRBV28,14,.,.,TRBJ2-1,CASSFIQESPEQFF,TGTGCCAGCAGTTTTATACAGGAGTCGCCTGAGCAGTTCTTC
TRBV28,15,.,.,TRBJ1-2,CASSLLGPGTGGYTF,TGTGCCAGCAGTCTGTTGGGCCCGGGGACCGGTGGCTACACCTTC
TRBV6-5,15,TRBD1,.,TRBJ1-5,CASREGTGKDQPQHF,TGTGCCAGCAGAGAGGGGACAGGGAAGGATCAGCCCCAACATTTT
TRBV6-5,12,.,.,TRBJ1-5,CASSSGEQPQHF,TGTGCCAGCAGTTCTGGGGAACAGCCCCAGCATTTT
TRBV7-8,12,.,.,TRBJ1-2,CASSYDTAGYTF,TGTGCCAGCAGCTACGATACAGCGGGCTACACCTTC
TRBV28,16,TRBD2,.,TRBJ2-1,CASRPRLAGGAHEQFF,TGTGCCAGCAGACCAAGGCTAGCGGGGGGTGCCCATGAGCAGTTCTTC
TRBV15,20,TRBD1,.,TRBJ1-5,CATSRLPQGARVQGNQPQHF,TGTGCCACCAGCAGACTTCCACAGGGGGCGAGGGTCCAGGGCAATCAGCCCCAGCATTTT
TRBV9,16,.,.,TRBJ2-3,CASSVFGYGNTDTQYF,TGTGCCAGCAGCGTATTTGGCTATGGGAACACAGATACGCAGTATTTT
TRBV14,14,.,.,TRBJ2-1,CASSTRALGNEQFF,TGTGCCAGCAGCACCCGGGCCTTGGGGAATGAGCAGTTCTTC
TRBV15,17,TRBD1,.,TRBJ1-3,CATSRVLGRGTGNTIYF,TGTGCCACCAGCAGAGTGCTCGGCAGGGGGACTGGAAACACCATATATTTT
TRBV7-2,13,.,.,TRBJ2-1,CASSSDIGFEQFF,TGTGCCAGCAGCTCTGATATAGGCTTTGAGCAGTTCTTC
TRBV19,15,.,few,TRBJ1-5,CASSIGLGSNQPQHF,TGTGCCAGTAGTATAGGTCTGGGCAGCAATCAGCCCCAGCATTTT
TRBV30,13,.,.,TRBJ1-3,CAWRGTLGNTIYF,TGTGCCTGGAGGGGGACCTTGGGAAACACCATATATTTT
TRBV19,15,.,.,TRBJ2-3,CASTPGGQGTDTQYF,TGTGCCAGTACCCCAGGGGGGCAGGGCACAGATACGCAGTATTTT
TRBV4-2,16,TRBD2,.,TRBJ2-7,CASSQDGDGGSYEQYF,TGTGCCAGCAGCCAAGATGGGGACGGGGGGTCCTACGAGCAGTACTTC
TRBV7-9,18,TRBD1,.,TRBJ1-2,CASSQRGQGENFYYGYTF,TGTGCCAGCAGTCAACGGGGACAGGGGGAAAATTTTTACTATGGCTACACCTTC
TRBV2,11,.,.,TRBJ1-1,CASSEPLGTFF,TGTGCCAGCAGTGAACCCCTCGGAACTTTCTTT
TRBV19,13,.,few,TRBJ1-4,CASSIGRGEKLFF,TGTGCCAGTAGTATCGGACGCGGTGAAAAACTGTTTTTT
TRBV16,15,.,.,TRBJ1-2,CASSQVSSANYGYTF,TGTGCCAGCAGCCAGGTTTCCTCGGCTAACTATGGCTACACCTTC
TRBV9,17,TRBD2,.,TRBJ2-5,CASSVRSSGGAAETQYF,TGTGCCAGCAGCGTTCGGTCTAGCGGGGGGGCAGCAGAGACCCAGTACTTC
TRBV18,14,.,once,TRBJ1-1,CASSPSGMNTEAFF,TGTGCCAGCTCACCATCCGGAATGAACACTGAAGCTTTCTTT
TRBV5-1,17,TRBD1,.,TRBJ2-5,CASSPRAAQGGQETQYF,TGCGCCAGCAGCCCCCGAGCAGCACAGGGGGGACAAGAGACCCAGTACTTC
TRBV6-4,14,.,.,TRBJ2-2,CASSQSLETGELFF,TGTGCCAGCAGTCAGTCCCTCGAAACCGGGGAGCTGTTTTTT
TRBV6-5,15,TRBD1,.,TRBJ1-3,CASSLDRSAGNTIYF,TGTGCCAGCAGCCTGGACAGGTCTGCTGGAAACACCATATATTTT
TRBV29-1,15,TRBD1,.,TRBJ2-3,CSVGITQGAGDTQYF,TGCAGCGTTGGGATCACACAGGGGGCGGGAGATACGCAGTATTTT
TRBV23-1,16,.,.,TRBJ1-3,CASRRARDHPGNTIYF,TGCGCCAGCCGACGGGCCCGGGACCACCCTGGAAACACCATATATTTT
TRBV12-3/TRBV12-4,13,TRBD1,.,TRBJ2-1,CASRKTGAGEQFF,TGTGCCAGCAGGAAAACAGGGGCCGGTGAGCAGTTCTTC
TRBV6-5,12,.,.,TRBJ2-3,CASSFYTDTQYF,TGTGCCAGCAGTTTCTACACAGATACGCAGTATTTT
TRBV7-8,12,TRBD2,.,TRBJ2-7,CASSVGGGEQYF,TGTGCCAGCAGCGTGGGGGGGGGCGAGCAGTACTTC
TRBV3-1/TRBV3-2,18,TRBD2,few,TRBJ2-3,CASSQEGIAGSPIDTQYF,TGTGCCAGCAGCCAAGAAGGCATAGCGGGCTCACCTATAGATACGCAGTATTTT
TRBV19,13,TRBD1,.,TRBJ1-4,CASTLTGVEKLFF,TGTGCCAGTACCCTGACAGGGGTTGAAAAACTGTTTTTT
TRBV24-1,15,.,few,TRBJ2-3,CATSDLTDNTDTQYF,TGTGCCACCAGTGATCTTACAGATAACACAGATACGCAGTATTTT
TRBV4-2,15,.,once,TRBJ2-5,CASSQDGAGQETQYF,TGTGCCAGCAGCCAAGACGGTGCAGGGCAAGAGACCCAGTACTTC
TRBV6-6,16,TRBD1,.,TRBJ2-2,CAGATRTGAATGELFF,TGTGCCGGGGCTACTAGAACAGGGGCCGCCACCGGGGAGCTGTTTTTT
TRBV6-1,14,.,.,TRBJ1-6,CASSEYSYNSPLHF,TGTGCCAGCAGTGAATATTCCTATAATTCACCCCTCCACTTT
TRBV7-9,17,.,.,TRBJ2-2,CASSLSFGQTNTGELFF,TGTGCCAGCAGCTTATCCTTTGGGCAGACGAACACCGGGGAGCTGTTTTTT
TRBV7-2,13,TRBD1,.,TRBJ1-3,CASSRDRGNTIYF,TGTGCCAGCAGTAGGGACAGGGGGAACACCATATATTTT
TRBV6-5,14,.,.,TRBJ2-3,CASRRDVVTDTQYF,TGTGCCAGCCGCAGGGATGTGGTCACAGATACGCAGTATTTT
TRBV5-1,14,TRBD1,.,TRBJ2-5,CASSLGGQQETQYF,TGCGCCAGCAGCTTGGGGGGACAGCAAGAGACCCAGTACTTC
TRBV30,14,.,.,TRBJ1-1,CAWSVRGGNTEAFF,TGTGCCTGGAGTGTTAGGGGGGGGAACACTGAAGCTTTCTTT
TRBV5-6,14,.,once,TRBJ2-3,CASSLGQDTDTQYF,TGTGCCAGCAGCTTGGGGCAGGACACAGATACGCAGTATTTT
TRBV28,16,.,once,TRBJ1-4,CASTRPSQGGNEKLFF,TGTGCCAGCACTCGACCCTCACAGGGAGGTAATGAAAAACTGTTTTTT
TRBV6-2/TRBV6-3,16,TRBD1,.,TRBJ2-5,CASSYSGQGLGETQYF,TGTGCCAGCAGTTACTCGGGACAGGGGCTCGGGGAGACCCAGTACTTC
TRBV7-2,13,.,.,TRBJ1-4,CASSLRMHEKLFF,TGTGCCAGCAGCTTAAGGATGCATGAAAAACTGTTTTTT
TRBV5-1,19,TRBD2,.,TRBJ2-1,CASSSGLAGGRFIFNEQFF,TGCGCCAGCAGCTCGGGACTAGCGGGGGGGCGGTTCATATTCAATGAGCAGTTCTTC
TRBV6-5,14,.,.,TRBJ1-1,CASRRETVNTEAFF,TGTGCCAGCAGGAGGGAGACAGTGAACACTGAAGCTTTCTTT
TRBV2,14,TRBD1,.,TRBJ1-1,CASSDAGGRTEAFF,TGTGCCAGCAGTGATGCAGGGGGAAGAACTGAAGCTTTCTTT
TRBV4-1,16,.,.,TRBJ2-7,CASSQDGSMSSYEQYF,TGCGCCAGCAGCCAAGATGGATCCATGAGCTCCTACGAGCAGTACTTC
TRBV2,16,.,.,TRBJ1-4,CASSGGLRTTNEKLFF,TGTGCCAGCAGTGGAGGACTGAGGACAACTAATGAAAAACTGTTTTTT
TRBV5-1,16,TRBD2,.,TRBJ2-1,CASSNGGGGAYNEQFF,TGCGCCAGCAGCAATGGTGGCGGGGGGGCCTACAATGAGCAGTTCTTC
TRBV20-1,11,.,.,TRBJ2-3,CSASVTDTQYF,TGCAGTGCTAGTGTAACAGATACGCAGTATTTT
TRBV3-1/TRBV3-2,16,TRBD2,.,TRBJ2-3,CASSHASGGKRDTQYF,TGTGCCAGCAGCCACGCTAGCGGGGGGAAGAGGGATACGCAGTATTTT
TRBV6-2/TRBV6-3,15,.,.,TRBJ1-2,CASSIPSTAYYGYTF,TGTGCCAGCAGTATCCCTTCGACAGCCTACTATGGCTACACCTTC